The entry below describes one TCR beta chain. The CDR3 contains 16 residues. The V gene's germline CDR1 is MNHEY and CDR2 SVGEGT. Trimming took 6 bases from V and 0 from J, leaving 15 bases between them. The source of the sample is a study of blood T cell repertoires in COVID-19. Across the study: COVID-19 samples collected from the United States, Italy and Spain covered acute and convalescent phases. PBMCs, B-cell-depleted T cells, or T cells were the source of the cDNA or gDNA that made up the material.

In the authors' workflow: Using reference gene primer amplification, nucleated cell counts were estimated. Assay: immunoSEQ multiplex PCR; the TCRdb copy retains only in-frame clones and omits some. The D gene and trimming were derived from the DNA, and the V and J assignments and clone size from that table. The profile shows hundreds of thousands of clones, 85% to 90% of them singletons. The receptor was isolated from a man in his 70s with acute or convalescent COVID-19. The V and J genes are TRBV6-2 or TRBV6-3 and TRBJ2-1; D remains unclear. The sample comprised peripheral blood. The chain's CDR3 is CASSAELLSSYNEQFF. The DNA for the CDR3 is TGTGCCAGCAGCGCGGAACTTTTGAGCTCCTACAATGAGCAGTTCTTC.